The following is a T cell receptor (beta chain) sequence with its context. Its antigen remains unidentified. As for treatment: roughly 19 received Ad26.COV2.S at low or high dose, single or two shots; roughly 5 received placebo; per-sample allocation not given. It was on day 63 after the first vaccine or placebo injection that samples were taken. Produced via immunoSEQ multiplex PCR; TCRdb's table is partial and in-frame only. The data contain hundreds of thousands of clones, more than 80% of them singletons. This sample is part of a study of Ad26.COV2.S vaccination and SARS-CoV-2 variants. The CDR3 spans 14 residues. Trimming removed 2 bases from V and 8 bases from J; junction bases left unmatched: 6. The germline V gene encodes CDR1 MNHEY and CDR2 SVGEGT. Overall study results and limits: While placebo recipients had lower spike-specific TCR breadth, vaccine recipients had more. The TCR breadth and depth analyses may have understated or missed part of the total T cell responses.

This chain connects TRBV6-2 or TRBV6-3 to TRBJ2-1; 7 bases are shared with TRBD1. This sequence originates from a person aged 18 to 59 who received the Ad26.COV2.S COVID-19 vaccine or a placebo. Sequencing used peripheral blood, obtained in a trial of Ad26.COV2.S vaccine versus placebo. CDR3 nucleotide sequence: TGTGCCAGCAGTTACCCACAGGGGAGATATGAGCAGTTCTTC. This sequence encodes CASSYPQGRYEQFF.